This is a list of T cell receptor beta chains from one sample in a study of a mutant IDH1 vaccine in newly diagnosed glioma. Measured with immunoSEQ multiplex PCR; TCRdb has only the in-frame clones, and not every one. The data contain roughly 30,000 clones, roughly 78% of them singletons. These TCRs are of unknown antigen specificity. Specimen: PBMCs, collected from a glioma patient whose treatment included an IDH1 peptide vaccine. Receptors originate from a man aged 30-40 years with glioma. The CDR3 runs from the conserved cysteine through the conserved F or W. Each record gives: J gene, V gene, D gene, clone size, CDR3 DNA, CDR3 protein. A D gene is named only where the DNA matches it firmly. Expanded clones get a size class; other rows say once, few or many, or leave the size out.

TRBJ1-4 TRBV2 - - TGTGCCAGCAGTCGACAGGATGAAAAACTGTTTTTT CASSRQDEKLFF
TRBJ1-2 TRBV5-1 - - TGCGCCAGCAGCTTGTCGGGCGGCGAGTTAGCTAACTATGGCTACACCTTC CASSLSGGELANYGYTF
TRBJ2-5 TRBV18 - - TGTGCCAGCTCACCTCGACGTCAGTACCAAGAGACCCAGTACTTC CASSPRRQYQETQYF
TRBJ1-2 TRBV28 TRBD1 few TGTGCCAGCAGTCCATCCGGGACAGGGTCTGGCTACACCTTC CASSPSGTGSGYTF
TRBJ1-1 TRBV30 - few TGTGCCTGGAGTCTGCTTACCCCGAACACTGAAGCTTTCTTT CAWSLLTPNTEAFF
TRBJ1-2 TRBV19 TRBD1 - TGTGCCAGTAGTCTCGGGACAGATGCTAACTATGGCTACACCTTC CASSLGTDANYGYTF
TRBJ1-3 TRBV7-8 - - TGTGCCAGCAGCTTATCTGTATCAGGCTCTGGAAACACCATATATTTT CASSLSVSGSGNTIYF
TRBJ2-3 TRBV5-6 - - TGTGCCAGCAGCTCGAAAGACAGGACTGGTGGTACGCAGTATTTT CASSSKDRTGGTQYF
TRBJ2-1 TRBV5-1 TRBD1 once TGCGCCAGCAGCTTAGGGACAGGGGGTAATGAGCAGTTCTTC CASSLGTGGNEQFF
TRBJ2-5 TRBV29-1 TRBD1 - TGCAGCGGATCAGGACAGGGGGCGGGGGAGACCCAGTACTTC CSGSGQGAGETQYF
TRBJ2-5 TRBV5-4 - - TGTGCCAGCAGCCGGGATTTCCAAGAGACCCAGTACTTC CASSRDFQETQYF
TRBJ2-2 TRBV4-1 TRBD1 - TGCGCCAGCAGCCAGGGGACAGGGAGCACCGGGGAGCTGTTTTTT CASSQGTGSTGELFF
TRBJ2-3 TRBV7-8 - once TGTGCCAGCAGCTTATTGGTCGGCGCAGATACGCAGTATTTT CASSLLVGADTQYF
TRBJ1-2 TRBV30 - - TGTGCCTGGAGTGTCGTCACCTACTATGGCTACACCTTC CAWSVVTYYGYTF
TRBJ2-1 TRBV10-3 - - TGTGCCATCAGTCCTAGCGTATCCTACAATGAGCAGTTCTTC CAISPSVSYNEQFF
TRBJ1-6 TRBV5-1 - - TGCGCCAGCAGCCCCGCGGAGGTTCGGTCACCCCTCCACTTT CASSPAEVRSPLHF
TRBJ2-1 TRBV5-4 - - TGTGCCAGCGGCCCGGGTGTCGACAATGAGCAGTTCTTC CASGPGVDNEQFF
TRBJ2-6 TRBV6-5 - - TGTGCCAGCAGTTCAGGGAATTCTGGGGCCAACGTCCTGACTTTC CASSSGNSGANVLTF
TRBJ1-4 TRBV27 - once TGTGCCAGCAGTCGGGTGGACACCCGTGAAAAACTGTTTTTT CASSRVDTREKLFF
TRBJ2-7 TRBV4-3 - - TGCGCCAGCAGCCAAGATTCGCGTTATCCCTACGAGCAGTACTTC CASSQDSRYPYEQYF
TRBJ2-1 TRBV6-6 - - TGTGCCAGCAGTTACCTGCCCTCCGGGGAGGAGCAGTTCTTC CASSYLPSGEEQFF
TRBJ1-2 TRBV5-4 - - TGTGCCAGCAGCACAACCGGGACACCAGCTAACTATGGCTACACCTTC CASSTTGTPANYGYTF
TRBJ1-1 TRBV7-9 - - TGTGCCAGCAGGGAGGGGGGTGAAGCTTTCTTT CASREGGEAFF
TRBJ2-7 TRBV7-8 - - TGTGCCAGCAGCCCCCAGAGGGGGGGGGCCTACGAGCAGTACTTC CASSPQRGGAYEQYF